This T cell receptor (beta chain) was sequenced in a study of OX40 agonist ivuxolimab in advanced cancers. On the study more broadly: Patient treatment consisted of intravenous ivuxolimab administration every 2 weeks at 0.01 to 10 mg/kg. Three dose-escalation patients had partial responses: one with hepatocellular carcinoma and two with cutaneous melanoma. Findings of the study overall: At 0.1 to 3.0 mg/kg and by week 6, CD4+ and CD8+ T cells in the blood had expanded clonally.

Autoimmune disease history or systemic immunosuppression disqualified patients. Trimming took 7 bases from V and 0 from J, leaving 10 bases between them. CDR3 length: 14 residues. From germline, CDR1 is SGHNT and CDR2 YENEEA. A note on this clone: Its antigen is not known.

The protocol was immunoSEQ multiplex PCR, while the TCRdb copy is restricted to in-frame clones and leaves out a portion. The sample carries roughly 77,000 clones, approximately 92% recorded once. The clonotype comes from an adult with an advanced solid tumor such as melanoma, head and neck, liver or kidney cancer. This sample comprised CD4+ or CD8+ T cells sorted from blood, obtained in a trial of the OX40 agonist ivuxolimab. V and J are TRBV11-3 and TRBJ2-1; D might be TRBD2 (6 bases). The CDR3 spells CASTRDSSYNEQFF. The CDR3 DNA reads as TGTGCCAGCACGAGGGACTCCTCCTACAATGAGCAGTTCTTC. Together with reference TRBV11-3 and TRBJ2-1, the CDR3 gives the full variable domain: EAGVVQSPRYKIIEKKQPVAFWCNPISGHNTLYWYLQNLGQGPELLIRYENEEAVDDSQLPKDRFSAERLKGVDSTLKIQPAELGDSAVYLCASTRDSSYNEQFFGPGTRLTVL.